The source of this T cell receptor beta chain is a study of T cell repertoires in cytomegalovirus infection (dated by TCRdb to between 2019 and 2020). At the level of the whole study: Recently identified HLA-C-restricted CMV epitopes, whose presentation resists viral immunomodulation, were targeted by peptide stimulations together with well-studied HLA-B-restricted epitopes. The HLA type of each donor mattered for the analysis, because public TCR beta signatures pointed to carriage of CMV infection along with the matching HLA type.

This clonotype turned up a few times. The antigen it binds to is not known. No clone much larger than this one lies a single base away; base qualities are absent. The study at large found these results: Cumulative frequency of public TCR beta family members discriminated carriers of CMV infection plus the relevant HLA type in this cohort and an independent roughly 320-donor cohort. The ex vivo response was dominated by HLA-C-restricted CMV-specific TCR beta clonotypes, which also provided the single most frequent clonotype in two of eight donors.

The sample's treatment or condition, from its label and the paper: in vitro stimulation with specific CMV peptide epitopes to enrich CMV-specific T cells. TCRdb shows the sequencer as Illumina HiSeq 1500. TCRdb applied fastp at Q25 and MiXCR to the public reads, then kept only in-frame beta chains. Every distinct CDR3 protein forms one entry, paired with its most common genes and DNA. The sample yields nearly 700,000 distinct CDR3 sequences; roughly a third were counted once. The top ten hold 18% of the sample. From the cysteine through the phenylalanine, the CDR3 covers 14 amino acids. The DNA shown is the 42-base CDR3, in frame from base 1. Trimming costs V 5 bases and J 0 bases, and their ends lie 11 bases apart.

The source is a human donor in good health (CMV status not recorded). Some clones in this sample may be carry-over from other donors' samples. This sequence uses TRBV12-3 or TRBV12-4 and TRBJ2-7; the D gene is possibly TRBD1 or TRBD2, each agreeing over 5 bases. This material consisted of cultured PBMCs, taken from culture after CMV antigen stimulation. The nucleotide sequence reads as follows: TGTGCCAGCAGTCAGGGACGGATCTCCTACGAGCAGTACTTC. The translation is CASSQGRISYEQYF.